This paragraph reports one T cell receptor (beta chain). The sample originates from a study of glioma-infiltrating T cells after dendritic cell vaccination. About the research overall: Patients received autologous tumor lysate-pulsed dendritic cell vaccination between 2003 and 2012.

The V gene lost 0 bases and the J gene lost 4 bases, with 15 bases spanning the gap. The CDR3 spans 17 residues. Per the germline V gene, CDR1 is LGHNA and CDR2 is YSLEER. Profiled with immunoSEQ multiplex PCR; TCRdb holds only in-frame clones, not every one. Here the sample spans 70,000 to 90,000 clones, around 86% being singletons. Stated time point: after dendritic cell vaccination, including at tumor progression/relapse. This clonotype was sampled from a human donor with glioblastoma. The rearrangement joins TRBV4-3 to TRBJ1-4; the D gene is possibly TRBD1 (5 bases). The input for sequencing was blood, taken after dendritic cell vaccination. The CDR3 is CASSQDREKGFNEKLFF. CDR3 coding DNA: TGCGCCAGCAGCCAAGATCGCGAAAAGGGGTTTAATGAAAAACTGTTTTTT.